This T cell receptor (beta chain) comes out of a study of a mutant IDH1 vaccine in newly diagnosed glioma. Across the whole study: The patients were given eight vaccinations, one each in weeks 1, 3, 5, 7, 11, 15, 19 and 23. Vaccination was launched 4-6 weeks after radiotherapy alone, or with temozolomide cycles. Most patients had received both radiotherapy and temozolomide, the prior options being radiotherapy, temozolomide, or both.

V shed 6 bases, J shed 8 bases, and the junction held 8 bases outside the gene matches. Germline V gives CDR1 PRHDT, CDR2 FYEKMQ (reference sequence). This CDR3 contains 14 residues. The data were produced by immunoSEQ multiplex PCR, yet TCRdb's version contains in-frame clones alone and is incomplete. The sample lists 35,000 to 40,000 clones; 84% were seen once. Regarding this clone: Its antigen is unknown.

Time point noted: week 11, during vaccination. In every dose of vaccine, 300 ug of mutant IDH1 20-mer peptide was given alongside topical imiquimod. Donor diagnoses consisted of new WHO grade 3 or 4 IDH1-mutant, ATRX-lost astrocytomas. This sequence originates from a man aged 35 to 55 with glioma. The sequencing here drew on PBMCs, taken from a glioma patient whose treatment included an IDH1 peptide vaccine. The chain uses TRBV13 and TRBJ2-7; TRBD2 matches at 12 bases. CDR3 DNA: TGTGCCAGCAGTTCATGGACTAGCGGGAACAAGCAGTACTTC. It translates to CASSSWTSGNKQYF.